Listed below are T cell receptor beta chains from one sample, sequenced in a study of blood T cell repertoires in COVID-19. Sequenced by immunoSEQ multiplex PCR; TCRdb stores in-frame clones only, minus some. This repertoire shows more than 140,000 clones, 80% to 90% found once; its top ten account for around 7.2%. The specimen sequenced was peripheral blood. The receptors derive from a woman between 50 and 59 years old in a cohort sampled during active or convalescent COVID-19. Each CDR3 is given with its conserved first and last residue. D genes are given only for firm matches. Not every row has a clone size; where given, it reads once, few, many or a size class.

>many|TRBD2|TRBJ2-1|TRBV13|16
TGTGCCAGCAGCTTATACGGCGGGGGGGCCAACAATGAGCAGTTCTTC
CASSLYGGGANNEQFF
>few|.|TRBJ1-6|TRBV10-3|15
TGTGCCATCAGTGAGTCGGCAGGGGAAGTAGTACCCCTCCACTTT
CAISESAGEVVPLHF
>.|TRBD1|TRBJ1-1|TRBV9|16
TGTGCCAGCAGCTCCTGGACAGGGGGCTACCCCACTGAAGCTTTCTTT
CASSSWTGGYPTEAFF
>.|.|TRBJ1-1|TRBV2|13
TGTGCCAGCAAAAAAGACAGGAACACTGAAGCTTTCTTT
CASKKDRNTEAFF
>.|TRBD1|TRBJ2-7|TRBV9|13
TGTGCCAGCAGCGTAACGGACAGGGGCGAGCAGTACTTC
CASSVTDRGEQYF
>.|.|TRBJ1-2|TRBV19|13
TGTGCCAGTAGTATTCAGGGAGGACTTGGCTACACCTTC
CASSIQGGLGYTF
>.|.|TRBJ2-7|TRBV7-8|13
TGTGCCAGCAGCCGAACACAGGGTCGAGAGCAGTACTTC
CASSRTQGREQYF
>many|.|TRBJ2-2|TRBV11-2|14
TGTGCCAGCAGCTTACAAGGGGGAGCCGGGGAGCTGTTTTTT
CASSLQGGAGELFF
>few|TRBD1|TRBJ2-3|TRBV4-3|15
TGCGCCAGCAGCCAGGCCCGACAGGGGAGAGATACGCAGTATTTT
CASSQARQGRDTQYF
>.|.|TRBJ1-1|TRBV12-3/TRBV12-4|11
TGTGCCAGCAGCCAGGACAGTTGGGCTTTCTTT
CASSQDSWAFF
>.|TRBD1|TRBJ2-7|TRBV5-6|16
TGTGCCAGCAGCTCTCTATCCGGGACAGGGGGCTACGAGCAGTACTTC
CASSSLSGTGGYEQYF
>.|TRBD1|TRBJ1-6|TRBV6-5|14
TGTGCCAGCAGAAGGACAGGGTCGGCCTCACCCCTCCACTTT
CASRRTGSASPLHF
>once|TRBD2|TRBJ2-7|TRBV5-4|16
TGTGCCAGCAGCACGACCTATAGCGGGGTAAGATACGAGCAGTACTTC
CASSTTYSGVRYEQYF
>.|.|TRBJ2-7|TRBV19|12
TGTGCCAGTACAGAGGTGGCACCCGAGCAGTACTTC
CASTEVAPEQYF
>.|.|TRBJ1-1|TRBV5-6|14
TGTGCCAGCAGCTTCGGACGGGGGAACACTGAAGCTTTCTTT
CASSFGRGNTEAFF
>.|TRBD2|TRBJ2-1|TRBV7-3|15
TGTGCCAGCAGCGCCAGCGGGGGGGTCTACAATGAGCAGTTCTTC
CASSASGGVYNEQFF
>once|TRBD1|TRBJ2-7|TRBV6-5|15
TGTGCCAGCAGCAGCCCGAGGACAGGGGCGGGCGAGCAGTACTTC
CASSSPRTGAGEQYF
>.|.|TRBJ1-3|TRBV11-2|14
TGTGCCAGCAGCTTACAGGGTTACGGAAACACCATATATTTT
CASSLQGYGNTIYF
>.|.|TRBJ1-3|TRBV5-1|17
TGCGCCAGCAGCTTGGTTTCCGCGGCCATCTCTGGAAACACCATATATTTT
CASSLVSAAISGNTIYF
>.|TRBD2|TRBJ2-5|TRBV7-3|15
TGTGCCAGCAGCCGAAGCGGGGACTACCAAGAGACCCAGTACTTC
CASSRSGDYQETQYF
>.|TRBD1|TRBJ1-1|TRBV7-2|15
TGTGCCAGCAGACCATCGGACAGGGGGCCCACTGAAGCTTTCTTT
CASRPSDRGPTEAFF
>.|.|TRBJ2-5|TRBV5-8|14
TGTGCCAGCAGCCCCGGCGGCGCTCAAGAGACCCAGTACTTC
CASSPGGAQETQYF
>.|.|TRBJ1-1|TRBV30|12
TGTGCCTGGAGTGTCCTAAACACTGAAGCTTTCTTT
CAWSVLNTEAFF
>.|TRBD2|TRBJ2-3|TRBV18|15
TGTGCCAGCTCACCACGAGCCCAGGGAGGGGATACGCAGTATTTT
CASSPRAQGGDTQYF
>.|TRBD1|TRBJ1-2|TRBV12-3/TRBV12-4|12
TGTGCCAGCAGTGGGACAGGGTATGGCTACACCTTC
CASSGTGYGYTF
>.|.|TRBJ1-1|TRBV10-2|14
TGCGCCAGCAGTGCCTTCATTAGTGTGATTGAAGCTTTCTTT
CASSAFISVIEAFF
>.|TRBD2|TRBJ2-1|TRBV19|15
TGTGCCAGTAGTTTGGCGGGGGGCTCCTACAATGAGCAGTTCTTC
CASSLAGGSYNEQFF
>.|.|TRBJ1-2|TRBV6-5|13
TGTGCCAGCAGTTACGGGCGGGGCTCGGTCTACACCTTC
CASSYGRGSVYTF
>.|.|TRBJ1-2|TRBV5-1|12
TGCGCCAGCAGCTCACAGGGCCTTGGCTACACCTTC
CASSSQGLGYTF
>.|TRBD1|TRBJ1-1|TRBV27|15
TGTGCCAGCAGGTTAAGGGGGACAGCCGGCACTGAAGCTTTCTTT
CASRLRGTAGTEAFF
>.|TRBD2|TRBJ2-3|TRBV10-2|16
TGCGCCAGCACTCCGGGAGCGGGGGGTATAACAGATACGCAGTATTTT
CASTPGAGGITDTQYF
>few|TRBD1|TRBJ2-2|TRBV19|14
TGTGCCAGTCTCGGGACAGGGTACACCGGGGAGCTGTTTTTT
CASLGTGYTGELFF
>.|.|TRBJ1-3|TRBV7-9|14
TGTGCCAGCAGCTTAGTCTTCTCTGGAAACACCATATATTTT
CASSLVFSGNTIYF
>.|TRBD2|TRBJ2-1|TRBV7-3|16
TGTGCCAGCAGCTTTACTAGCGGGGGGGCTTGGAATGAGCAGTTCTTC
CASSFTSGGAWNEQFF
>.|TRBD1|TRBJ1-1|TRBV6-1|14
TGTGCCAGCAGTGAACCGGGCAGGGGGGTTGAAGCTTTCTTT
CASSEPGRGVEAFF
>.|.|TRBJ1-6|TRBV19|15
TGTGCCAGTAGTATAGATGACAGAAGAGCTTCACCCCTCCACTTT
CASSIDDRRASPLHF
>few|.|TRBJ1-2|TRBV19|14
TGTGCCACCAGCTCCGGGACAATTAACTATGGCTACACCTTC
CATSSGTINYGYTF
>.|TRBD1|TRBJ1-2|TRBV3-1/TRBV3-2|14
TGTGCCAGCAGCCTCCGGGACAGGCTTTATGGCTACACCTTC
CASSLRDRLYGYTF
>.|TRBD1|TRBJ2-2|TRBV6-5|14
TGTGCCAGCAGGGACAGGGGTTGGACCGGGGAGCTGTTTTTT
CASRDRGWTGELFF
>.|TRBD1|TRBJ1-1|TRBV10-3|15
TGTGCCATCAGTGGTAACCGGGACAGGAACACTGAAGCTTTCTTT
CAISGNRDRNTEAFF
>.|TRBD1|TRBJ2-7|TRBV28|14
TGTGCCAGCAGTGACCAGGGGGCGGGTTACGAGCAGTACTTC
CASSDQGAGYEQYF
>.|.|TRBJ1-1|TRBV5-1|13
TGCGCCAGCAGCTTCCGCGGTACGGCTGAAGCTTTCTTT
CASSFRGTAEAFF
>few|.|TRBJ1-2|TRBV19|15
TGTGCCAGTAGTATAGTAGACAGCGGGACCTATGGCTACACCTTC
CASSIVDSGTYGYTF
>.|.|TRBJ2-3|TRBV4-3|15
TGCGCCAGCAGCCAAGGGGCTGGGACTTCAGATACGCAGTATTTT
CASSQGAGTSDTQYF
>.|.|TRBJ1-1|TRBV19|13
TGTGCCAGTAGTACAGTATTAAACACTGAAGCTTTCTTT
CASSTVLNTEAFF